This TCR beta chain was sequenced during a study of PD-1 blockade in classical Hodgkin lymphoma. Time point specified: cycle 4 day 1 (C4D1), after five to seven weeks of nivolumab. With no exception, relapse followed autologous stem cell transplantation in all patients, and brentuximab vedotin exposure varied. This clone was counted a single time. Its target is unknown. Looked up from germline, CDR1 is SGHNT and CDR2 is YYREEE (reference sequence). The V end was cut by 0 bases, the J end by 8 bases, with 15 bases between. This CDR3 spans 15 amino acids. Study findings and constraints: CD4+ TCR diversity climbed significantly by C4D1, unlike CD8+ TCR diversity.

Profiling relied on immunoSEQ multiplex PCR, and the TCRdb table lists in-frame clones only, not all of them. The sample has about 41,000 clones; roughly two thirds are singletons. The chain couples TRBV5-4 to TRBJ2-1, with D perhaps TRBD2 (7 bases). This TCR derives from a human donor with classical Hodgkin lymphoma. The sample here was peripheral blood mononuclear cells (PBMCs), taken before the fourth cycle of nivolumab. CDR3 loop: CASSLDTWGGYEQFF. The DNA of the CDR3 is TGTGCCAGCAGCTTGGATACCTGGGGGGGCTATGAGCAGTTCTTC.